This T cell receptor beta chain was recovered during a study of blood T cell repertoires in COVID-19. Study-wide background: Donors in the United States, Italy and Spain gave samples during acute or convalescent COVID-19. T cells, B-cell-depleted T cells, or PBMCs provided the cDNA or gDNA that served as material.

Methods used by the authors: Estimation of nucleated cell counts relied on the amplification of reference gene primers. The data were produced by immunoSEQ multiplex PCR, yet TCRdb's version contains in-frame clones alone and is incomplete. Clone size and the V and J calls come from that table; the DNA yielded D and trimming. The profile covers around 260,000 clones, with approximately 91% appearing a single time and over 0.55% taken by the ten largest. This CDR3 is 16 amino acids long. V shed 0 bases, J shed 0 bases, and the junction held 4 bases outside the gene matches. CDR1 is SGDLS, CDR2 YYNGEE, per germline.

The material sequenced was peripheral blood. The sequence was collected from a human donor in a cohort sampled during active COVID-19. The chain carries TRBV9 and TRBJ2-7; TRBD2 matches at 9 bases. In DNA, the CDR3 is TGTGCCAGCAGCGTAGGAGGCGGGGGGGCCTCCTACGAGCAGTACTTC. Translating gives CASSVGGGGASYEQYF.